The source of this TCR beta chain is a study of patients and donors after allogeneic stem cell transplantation. TCRdb re-analysed the RT-PCR reads in MiXCR, keeping a single row per CDR3 protein. The table shows about 150,000 distinct CDR3 sequences, with approximately 35% occurring only once. The sequencing sample was made of blood, either unsorted or a sorted T cell fraction (not recorded which). The clonotype was recovered from a human donor who was either an allogeneic HSCT recipient or a stem cell or donor lymphocyte infusion donor (not recorded which). It is not recorded whose cells these are; they may come from a transplant donor.

The CDR3 is CASRDVLNTEAFF. The CDR3 DNA reads as TGCGCCAGCAGGGACGTTCTGAACACTGAAGCTTTCTTT. J is TRBJ1-1 and V is TRBV5-1; D gene uncertain. V lost 5 bases and J 0 bases, leaving 8 bases between the germline ends. The CDR3 has 13 amino acids. Germline V gives CDR1 SGHRS, CDR2 YFSETQ.